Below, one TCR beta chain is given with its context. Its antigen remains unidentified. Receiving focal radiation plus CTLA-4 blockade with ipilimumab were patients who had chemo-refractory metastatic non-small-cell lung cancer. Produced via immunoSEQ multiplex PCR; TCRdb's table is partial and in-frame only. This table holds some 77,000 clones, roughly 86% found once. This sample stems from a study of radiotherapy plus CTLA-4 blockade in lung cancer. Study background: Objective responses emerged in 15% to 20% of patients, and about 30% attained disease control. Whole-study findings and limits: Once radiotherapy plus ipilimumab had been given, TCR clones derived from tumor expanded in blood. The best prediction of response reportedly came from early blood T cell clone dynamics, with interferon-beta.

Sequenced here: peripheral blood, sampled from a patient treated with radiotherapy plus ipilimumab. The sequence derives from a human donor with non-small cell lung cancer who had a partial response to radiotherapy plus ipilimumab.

CDR3 nucleotides: TGTGCCAGCAGTTTATCTCGGGTGAACTATGGCTACACCTTC. It yields the protein CASSLSRVNYGYTF. The chain has TRBV28 and TRBJ1-2; D uncertain. CDR1 is MDHEN and CDR2 is SYDVKM in the germline V gene. The CDR3 loop spans 14 amino acids. V was clipped by 1 base and J by 2 bases, with 8 bases between them.